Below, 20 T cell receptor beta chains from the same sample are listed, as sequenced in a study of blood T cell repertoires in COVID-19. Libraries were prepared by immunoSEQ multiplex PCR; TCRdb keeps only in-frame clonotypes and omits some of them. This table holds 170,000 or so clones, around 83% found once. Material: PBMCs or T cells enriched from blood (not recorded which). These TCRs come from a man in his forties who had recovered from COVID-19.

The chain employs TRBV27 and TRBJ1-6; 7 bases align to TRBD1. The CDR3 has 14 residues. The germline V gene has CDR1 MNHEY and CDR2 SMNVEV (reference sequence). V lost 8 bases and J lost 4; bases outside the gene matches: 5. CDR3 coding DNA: TGTGCCAGCCGTCGGGACAGTTATAATTCACCCCTCCACTTT. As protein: CASRRDSYNSPLHF.

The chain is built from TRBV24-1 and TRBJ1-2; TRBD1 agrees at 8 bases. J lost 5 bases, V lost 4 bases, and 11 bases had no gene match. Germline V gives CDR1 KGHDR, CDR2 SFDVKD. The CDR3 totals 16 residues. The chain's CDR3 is CATSDVTTGDQYGYTF. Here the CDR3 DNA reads TGTGCCACCAGTGACGTAACGACAGGGGATCAATATGGCTACACCTTC.

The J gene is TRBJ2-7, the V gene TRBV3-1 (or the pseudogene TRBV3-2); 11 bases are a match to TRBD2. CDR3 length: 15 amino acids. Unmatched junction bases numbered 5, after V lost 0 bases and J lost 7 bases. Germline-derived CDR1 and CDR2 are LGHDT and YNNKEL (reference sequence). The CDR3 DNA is TGTGCCAGCAGCCAAGATACGGTAGCGGGAGGGGAGCAGTACTTC. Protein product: CASSQDTVAGGEQYF.

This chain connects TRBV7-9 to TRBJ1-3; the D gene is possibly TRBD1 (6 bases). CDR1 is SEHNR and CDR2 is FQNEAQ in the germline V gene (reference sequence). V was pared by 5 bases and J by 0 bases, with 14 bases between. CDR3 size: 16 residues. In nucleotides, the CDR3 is TGTGCCAGCAGCAGTGACAGGCGCCACTCTGGAAACACCATATATTTT. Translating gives CASSSDRRHSGNTIYF.

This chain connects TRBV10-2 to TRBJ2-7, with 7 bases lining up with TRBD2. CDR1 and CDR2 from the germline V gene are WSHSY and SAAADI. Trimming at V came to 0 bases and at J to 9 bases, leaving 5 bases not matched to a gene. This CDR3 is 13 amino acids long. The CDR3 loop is CASSESGDYWQYF. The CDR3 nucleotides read TGCGCCAGCAGTGAGTCAGGGGACTACTGGCAGTACTTC.

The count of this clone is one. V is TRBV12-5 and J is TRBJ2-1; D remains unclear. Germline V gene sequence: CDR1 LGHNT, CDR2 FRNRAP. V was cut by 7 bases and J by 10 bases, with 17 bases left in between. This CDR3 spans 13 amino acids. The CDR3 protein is CASALAPYEEQFF. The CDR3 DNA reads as TGTGCTAGTGCCCTCGCGCCTTATGAGGAGCAGTTCTTC.

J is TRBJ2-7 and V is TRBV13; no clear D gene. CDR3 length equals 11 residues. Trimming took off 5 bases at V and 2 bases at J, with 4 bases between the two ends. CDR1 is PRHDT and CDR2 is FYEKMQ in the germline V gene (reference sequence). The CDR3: CASSNTYEQYF. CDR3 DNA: TGTGCCAGCAGCAATACCTACGAGCAGTACTTC.

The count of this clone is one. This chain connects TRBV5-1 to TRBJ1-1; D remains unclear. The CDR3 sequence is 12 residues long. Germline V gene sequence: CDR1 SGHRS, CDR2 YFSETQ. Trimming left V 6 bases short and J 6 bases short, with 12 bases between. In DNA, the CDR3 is TGCGCCAGCACCCTTGACACCGCTGAAGCTTTCTTT. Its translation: CASTLDTAEAFF.

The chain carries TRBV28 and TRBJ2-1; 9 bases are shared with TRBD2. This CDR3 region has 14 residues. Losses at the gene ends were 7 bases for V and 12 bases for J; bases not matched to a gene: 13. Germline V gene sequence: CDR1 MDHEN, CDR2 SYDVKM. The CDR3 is CASMLSGSVGGQFF. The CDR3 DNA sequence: TGTGCCAGCATGCTTAGCGGGAGTGTCGGTGGGCAGTTCTTC. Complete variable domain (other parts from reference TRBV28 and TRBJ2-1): DVKVTQSSRYLVKRTGEKVFLECVQDMDHENMFWYRQDPGLGLRLIYFSYDVKMKEKGDIPEGYSVSREKKERFSLILESASTNQTSMYLCASMLSGSVGGQFFGPGTRLTVL.

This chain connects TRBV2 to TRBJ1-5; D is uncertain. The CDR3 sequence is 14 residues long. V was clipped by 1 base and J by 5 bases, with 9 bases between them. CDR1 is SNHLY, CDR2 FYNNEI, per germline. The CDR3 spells CASSEDYSDQPQHF. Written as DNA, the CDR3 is TGTGCCAGCAGTGAAGATTACTCCGATCAGCCCCAGCATTTT.

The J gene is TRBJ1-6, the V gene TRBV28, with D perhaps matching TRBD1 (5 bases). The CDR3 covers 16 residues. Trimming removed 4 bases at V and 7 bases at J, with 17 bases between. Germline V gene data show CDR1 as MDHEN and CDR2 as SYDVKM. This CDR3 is CASSSRQGLGNSPLHF. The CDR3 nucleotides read TGTGCCAGCAGTTCGCGCCAGGGTTTGGGGAATTCACCCCTCCACTTT.

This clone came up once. CDR3 in amino acids: CASSREGTGGNTEAFF. The CDR3 region has the DNA TGTGCCAGCAGCCGAGAAGGGACAGGGGGGAACACTGAAGCTTTCTTT. The chain uses TRBV7-3 and TRBJ1-1, with 11 bases aligning to TRBD1. The germline CDR1 and CDR2 sequences are SGHTA and FQGTGA. The CDR3 is 16 residues long. The junction had 6 bases not matched to a gene; V was cut back by 5 bases and J by 1 base.

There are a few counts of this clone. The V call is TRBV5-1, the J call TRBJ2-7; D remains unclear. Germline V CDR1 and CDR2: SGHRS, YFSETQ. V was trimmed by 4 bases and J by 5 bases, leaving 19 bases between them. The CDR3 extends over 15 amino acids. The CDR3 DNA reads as TGCGCCAGCAGCCCCCTTGGGTGGGCGCAAGACGAGCAGTACTTC. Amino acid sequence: CASSPLGWAQDEQYF.

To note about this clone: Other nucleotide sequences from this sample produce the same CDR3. The CDR3 DNA sequence: TGTGCCAGCAGTTTCAGGGGCAATCAGCCCCAGCATTTT. Translation gives CASSFRGNQPQHF. J is TRBJ1-5 and V is TRBV12-3 or TRBV12-4, with a tentative D call TRBD1 (5 bases). V dropped 3 bases and J dropped 2 bases, with 5 bases sitting between them. CDR3 length: 13 residues.

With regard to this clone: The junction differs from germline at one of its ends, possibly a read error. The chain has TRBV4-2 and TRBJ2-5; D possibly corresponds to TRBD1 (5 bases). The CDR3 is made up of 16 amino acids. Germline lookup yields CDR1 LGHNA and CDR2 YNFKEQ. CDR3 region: CASSREPGHGQKTQYF. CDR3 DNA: TGTGCCAGCAGCCGAGAGCCCGGACACGGCCAAAAGACCCAGTACTTC.

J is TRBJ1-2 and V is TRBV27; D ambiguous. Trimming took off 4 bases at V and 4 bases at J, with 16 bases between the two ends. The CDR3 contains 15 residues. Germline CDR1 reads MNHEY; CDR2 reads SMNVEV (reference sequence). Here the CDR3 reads CASSSFGGSGYGYTF. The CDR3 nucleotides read TGTGCCAGCAGTTCGTTCGGCGGGTCCGGCTATGGCTACACCTTC.

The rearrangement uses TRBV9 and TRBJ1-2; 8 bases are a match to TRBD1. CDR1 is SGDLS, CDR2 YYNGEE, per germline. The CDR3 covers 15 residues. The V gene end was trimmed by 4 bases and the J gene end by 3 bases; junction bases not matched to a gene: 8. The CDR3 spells CASSSRDRTYYGYTF. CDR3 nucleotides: TGTGCCAGCAGCTCCCGGGACAGGACATACTATGGCTACACCTTC.

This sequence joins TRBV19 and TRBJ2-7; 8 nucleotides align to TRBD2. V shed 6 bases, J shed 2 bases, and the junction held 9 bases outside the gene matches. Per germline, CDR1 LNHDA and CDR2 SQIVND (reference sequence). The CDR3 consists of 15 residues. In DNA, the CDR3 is TGTGCCAGTAGGACAGCTAGCGGGTCCACCTACGAGCAGTACTTC. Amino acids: CASRTASGSTYEQYF.

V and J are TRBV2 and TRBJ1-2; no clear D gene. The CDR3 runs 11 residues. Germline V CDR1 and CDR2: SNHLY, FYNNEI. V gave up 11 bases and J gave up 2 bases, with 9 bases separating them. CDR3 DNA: TGTGCCGGTAACAGCAACTATGGCTACACCTTC. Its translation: CAGNSNYGYTF.

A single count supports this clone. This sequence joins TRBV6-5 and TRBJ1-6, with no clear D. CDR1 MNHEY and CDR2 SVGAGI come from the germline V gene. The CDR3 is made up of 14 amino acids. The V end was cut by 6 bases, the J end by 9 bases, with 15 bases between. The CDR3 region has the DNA TGTGCCAGCAGCTCCTCGGGAGGCATTTCACCCCTCCACTTT. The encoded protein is CASSSSGGISPLHF.